Listed below are T cell receptor beta chains from one sample, sequenced in a study of T-cell memory formation after mild COVID-19. TCRdb re-derived calls from the 5' RACE reads in MiXCR, one entry per CDR3 protein. This sample has around 300,000 distinct CDR3 sequences, with roughly 13% found just once. Sequencing used PBMCs or a T cell subset sorted from them (not recorded which). The receptors were gathered from a man in his late teens or twenties who had mild COVID-19 (a few samples of this study predate the infection). Cell type and time point are not known. Both conserved end residues are part of each CDR3. The D gene is left open where the match is weak. A clone size is listed for some rows: how often the clone was seen (once, few, many), or a class if it is expanded.

j_call d_call v_call clone_size cdr3_aa cdr3_nt
TRBJ1-3 - TRBV11-2 few CASSLVLFSGNTIYF TGTGCCAGCAGCTTAGTTCTTTTCTCTGGAAACACCATATATTTT
TRBJ1-1 - TRBV6-2/TRBV6-3 - CATTQGYTEAFF TGTGCCACTACCCAGGGATACACTGAAGCTTTCTTT
TRBJ2-6 - TRBV10-3 - CAISERGEGSSGANVLTF TGTGCCATCAGTGAGCGCGGAGAGGGGAGCAGTGGGGCCAACGTCCTGACTTTC
TRBJ1-1 - TRBV28 few CASSQWAGVENTEAFF TGTGCCAGCAGTCAATGGGCAGGGGTGGAGAACACTGAAGCTTTCTTT
TRBJ1-5 - TRBV6-4 few CASSDSYRASNQPQHF TGTGCCAGCAGTGACTCGTACAGGGCGAGCAATCAGCCCCAGCATTTT
TRBJ2-7 - TRBV7-2 few CASSWSGREQYF TGTGCCAGCAGCTGGTCGGGTCGGGAGCAGTACTTC
TRBJ1-5 - TRBV7-9 many CATQRIDQPQHF TGTGCCACCCAAAGGATAGATCAGCCCCAGCATTTT
TRBJ2-3 - TRBV19 few CASSSGQHTDTQYF TGTGCCAGTAGTAGTGGCCAGCACACAGATACGCAGTATTTT
TRBJ2-3 - TRBV7-2 many CASSFGYYTDTQYF TGTGCCAGCAGCTTCGGTTATTACACAGATACGCAGTATTTT
TRBJ2-3 TRBD2 TRBV24-1 - CATSDLAGGPTDTQYF TGTGCCACCAGTGATCTAGCGGGGGGGCCCACAGATACGCAGTATTTT
TRBJ2-7 TRBD2 TRBV29-1 - CSVVGGNSYEQYF TGCAGCGTTGTGGGGGGGAATAGTTACGAGCAGTACTTC
TRBJ2-6 - TRBV28 - CASRPQGPGFSGANVLTF TGTGCCAGCAGGCCTCAGGGTCCTGGGTTCTCTGGGGCCAACGTCCTGACTTTC
TRBJ1-2 - TRBV2 - CASKVGGGTIMDGYTF TGTGCCAGCAAAGTTGGAGGGGGGACAATTATGGATGGCTACACCTTC
TRBJ2-4 - TRBV6-5 - CASSPQVAGNIQYF TGTGCCAGCAGCCCGCAAGTCGCGGGCAACATTCAGTACTTC
TRBJ1-6 - TRBV7-9 - CASSLGDGDSPLHF TGTGCCAGCAGCTTGGGAGACGGAGATTCACCCCTCCACTTT
TRBJ1-4 - TRBV28 - CASSGDGTNEKLFF TGTGCCAGCAGTGGGGACGGTACAAATGAAAAACTGTTTTTT
TRBJ1-2 TRBD1 TRBV5-1 few CASSSQGQDYGYTF TGCGCCAGCAGCTCACAGGGACAGGACTATGGCTACACCTTC
TRBJ2-6 TRBD1 TRBV7-3 - CASSLPTGAGANVLTF TGTGCCAGCAGCTTACCAACAGGGGCCGGGGCCAACGTCCTGACTTTC
TRBJ1-1 - TRBV29-1 few CSVRRTARNTEAFF TGCAGCGTCCGACGGACAGCTAGGAACACTGAAGCTTTCTTT
TRBJ1-4 - TRBV5-5 - CASSLPENEKLFF TGTGCCAGCAGCTTGCCCGAGAATGAAAAACTGTTTTTT
TRBJ1-2 - TRBV20-1 - CSAANDLPSRVLGYTF TGCAGTGCTGCCAACGACCTCCCCAGCAGGGTACTCGGCTACACCTTC
TRBJ1-2 - TRBV12-3/TRBV12-4 few CASSFPATIGYTF TGTGCCAGCAGTTTTCCCGCTACTATCGGCTACACCTTC
TRBJ1-2 - TRBV20-1 few CSANLGGYGYTF TGCAGTGCTAATCTGGGAGGCTATGGCTACACCTTC
TRBJ2-1 - TRBV19 few CASSIAGGLDDEQFF TGTGCCAGTAGTATAGCGGGGGGCCTAGATGATGAGCAGTTCTTC
TRBJ2-3 - TRBV5-1 - CASSPGEGGVSQYF TGCGCCAGCAGCCCCGGAGAAGGGGGGGTGTCGCAGTATTTT
TRBJ2-1 TRBD2 TRBV4-3 - CASSLGLAGAEQFF TGCGCCAGCAGCTTGGGACTAGCGGGGGCCGAGCAGTTCTTC
TRBJ2-1 TRBD2 TRBV5-1 many CASRGPGGYNEQFF TGCGCCAGCAGGGGACCGGGGGGCTACAATGAGCAGTTCTTC
TRBJ2-3 TRBD2 TRBV3-1 few CASSHQGGGNTQYF TGTGCCAGCAGCCATCAGGGCGGGGGGAATACGCAGTATTTT
TRBJ2-5 TRBD2 TRBV6-5 few CASNQAGGILETQYF TGTGCCAGCAATCAAGCGGGGGGAATTTTAGAGACCCAGTACTTC
TRBJ1-5 TRBD1 TRBV5-1 - CASSLGGTVEEPQHF TGCGCCAGCAGCTTGGGGGGGACAGTTGAAGAGCCCCAGCATTTT
TRBJ1-1 TRBD1 TRBV20-1 few CSARPDRVSVNTEAFF TGCAGTGCTAGACCAGACAGGGTGTCGGTGAACACTGAAGCTTTCTTT
TRBJ2-3 TRBD2 TRBV24-1 few CATSDLGRLAGVTDTQYF TGTGCCACCAGTGATTTGGGGAGACTAGCGGGGGTCACAGATACGCAGTATTTT
TRBJ2-1 - TRBV29-1 - CSVEGRENEQFF TGCAGCGTTGAAGGCAGGGAAAATGAGCAGTTCTTC
TRBJ2-7 TRBD1 TRBV5-1 - CASSLQGDYEQYF TGCGCCAGCAGCTTGCAGGGGGACTACGAGCAGTACTTC
TRBJ2-1 - TRBV6-5 - CASRPGGPYNEQFF TGTGCCAGCAGGCCCGGAGGGCCCTACAATGAGCAGTTCTTC
TRBJ1-1 - TRBV4-1 - CASSQDVRLRDSKAGAFF TGCGCCAGCAGCCAGGATGTAAGACTCCGGGACTCCAAGGCGGGAGCTTTCTTT
TRBJ2-5 - TRBV5-1 few CASRINPQETQYF TGCGCCAGCCGAATAAATCCCCAAGAGACCCAGTACTTC
TRBJ2-5 - TRBV21-1 few CASVTYQETQYF TGTGCCAGCGTAACGTACCAAGAGACCCAGTACTTC
TRBJ2-2 TRBD2 TRBV12-3/TRBV12-4 many CASSPRTGGNTGELFF TGTGCCAGCAGTCCCCGGACGGGGGGGAACACCGGGGAGCTGTTTTTT
TRBJ2-7 - TRBV12-3/TRBV12-4 - CASRLDRREPYEQYF TGTGCCAGCAGACTAGACCGCCGGGAACCCTACGAGCAGTACTTC
TRBJ2-3 - TRBV7-3 - CASSLTRRDRVTDTQYF TGTGCCAGCAGCTTAACGCGCCGGGACCGAGTCACAGATACGCAGTATTTT